Each of the 10 T cell receptor beta chains below was sequenced from the same sample in a study of blood T cells in healthy people across ages (dated by TCRdb to about 2015). Library creation used 5' RACE. These reads were obtained on an Illumina HiSeq 2500. A second roughly 6 to 12 cycle PCR used a sample-barcoded 5' primer and a J-beta primer mix. TCRdb took the public reads, trimmed them with fastp at Q25, ran MiXCR for clone calling and kept in-frame beta chains. Rows with a matching CDR3 protein are joined into one entry that keeps the most common DNA and genes. Counted in this sample were about 750,000 distinct CDR3 sequences; around half of them appeared once. The ten top clones hold roughly 40% of the sample. Sequenced material: blood. The receptors derive from a man of 80 years or more in good health.

This clonotype was detected only a few times. The CDR3: CASSQLQGLGHRDAYF. CDR3 nucleotides: TGCGCCAGCAGCCAGCTTCAGGGACTAGGACACAGAGACGCGTATTTT. This sequence joins TRBV4-1 and TRBJ2-3, with 8 bases identical to TRBD2. CDR3 length equals 16 residues. From germline, CDR1 is MGHRA and CDR2 YSYEKL. V lost 3 bases to trimming and J lost 14 bases; unmatched junction nucleotides: 19.

The V call is TRBV28, the J call TRBJ2-3; possibly TRBD1 or TRBD2 for D (5 bases each). Trimming cost V 10 bases and J 0 bases, with 14 bases left between them. The germline gives CDR1 MDHEN, CDR2 SYDVKM. This CDR3 region has 14 residues. The CDR3 DNA sequence: TGTGCCACCACCGGGGCCGCTAGCACAGATACGCAGTATTTT. Encoded protein: CATTGAASTDTQYF.

The chain combines TRBV7-2 with TRBJ1-1; D gene ambiguous. V lost 1 base to trimming and J lost 2 bases, with 14 bases between them. The germline gives CDR1 SGHTA, CDR2 FQGNSA. The CDR3 loop spans 16 amino acids. CDR3 DNA sequence: TGTGCCAGCAGCTTAGTCCCCCTGGACGGAAACACTGAAGCTTTCTTT. Protein: CASSLVPLDGNTEAFF.

The V gene is TRBV7-2, the J gene TRBJ2-1; D ambiguous. From germline, CDR1 is SGHTA and CDR2 FQGNSA. V gave up 5 bases and J gave up 5 bases, with 13 bases separating them. The CDR3 runs to 14 residues. Here the CDR3 reads CASSVTDGNNEQFF. DNA for the CDR3: TGTGCCAGCAGCGTAACTGATGGGAACAATGAGCAGTTCTTC.

V usage is TRBV5-5 and J usage is TRBJ2-5; tentatively, D is TRBD1 or TRBD2 (5 bases each). Germline loops: CDR1 SGHKS, CDR2 YYEKEE (reference sequence). Trimming took 4 bases from V and 4 from J, leaving 32 bases between them. The CDR3 runs to 20 residues. This chain's CDR3 is CASSPLPPLQLQAGGETQYF. DNA of the CDR3: TGTGCCAGCAGCCCTCTACCGCCTCTGCAGTTGCAGGCTGGGGGAGAGACCCAGTACTTC.

The sample holds a few counts of this clonotype. The CDR3 reads CASSLGQGETQYF. Here the CDR3 DNA reads TGTGCCAGCAGTTTAGGACAGGGAGAGACCCAGTACTTC. The chain links TRBV12-3 or TRBV12-4 to TRBJ2-5, with 7 bases aligning to TRBD1. This CDR3 contains 13 residues. The V gene end was trimmed by 1 base and the J gene end by 4 bases; junction bases not matched to a gene: 0.

The chain couples TRBV5-1 to TRBJ1-5; TRBD1 matches 9 bases. The V gene's germline CDR1 is SGHRS and CDR2 YFSETQ. The V and J ends lost 4 bases and 5 bases, in that order; junction bases with no gene match: 7. CDR3 length equals 15 residues. CDR3 loop: CASSLQGARDQPQHF. CDR3 nucleotides: TGCGCCAGCAGCCTACAGGGGGCTCGCGATCAGCCCCAGCATTTT.

The sample holds a few counts of this clonotype. V is TRBV4-1 and J is TRBJ2-1; D unclear. Trimming stripped 4 bases from V and 6 bases from J, with 22 bases between. CDR1 is MGHRA and CDR2 is YSYEKL in the germline V gene. This CDR3 region has 17 residues. CDR3 amino acids: CASSPPGPIQGSNEQFF. The CDR3 nucleotides read TGCGCCAGCAGCCCCCCCGGGCCCATACAAGGAAGCAATGAGCAGTTCTTC.

The chain carries TRBV7-6 and TRBJ2-1; D is perhaps TRBD2 (6 bases). V was pared by 6 bases and J by 4 bases, with 19 bases between. Germline CDR1 and CDR2: SGHVS and FNYEAQ. CDR3 length equals 16 residues. Here the CDR3 reads CASSALGKTRYNEQFF. DNA of the CDR3: TGTGCCAGCAGTGCGCTTGGGAAGACTAGATACAATGAGCAGTTCTTC.

V usage is TRBV5-1 and J usage is TRBJ2-5; 9 bases agree with TRBD1. The CDR3 sequence is 15 residues long. Trimming took 4 bases from V and 11 from J; bases not matched to a gene: 15. CDR1 and CDR2 (germline): SGHRS, YFSETQ. The CDR3 DNA is TGCGCCAGCAGCCCCGGGGACAGGGTCGGCAATGAGCAGTACTTC. This translates into CASSPGDRVGNEQYF.